These 12 T cell receptor beta chains came from one sample sequenced in a study of OX40 agonist ivuxolimab in advanced cancers. Assay used: immunoSEQ multiplex PCR; TCRdb lists only in-frame clones, some missing. Of about 59,000 clones listed, approximately 87% are singletons. The material sequenced was CD4+ or CD8+ T cells sorted from blood, taken in a trial of the OX40 agonist ivuxolimab. These receptors were obtained from an adult with an advanced solid tumor such as melanoma, head and neck, liver or kidney cancer.

The chain couples TRBV2 to TRBJ1-1; D is unclear. The CDR3 has 15 residues. V dropped 4 bases and J dropped 4 bases, with 16 bases sitting between them. In germline, CDR1 is SNHLY, CDR2 FYNNEI. The CDR3 nucleotides are TGTGCCAGCAGTGTTATCAAGGGAGGAGGCACTGAAGCTTTCTTT. It yields the protein CASSVIKGGGTEAFF.

CDR3 nucleotide sequence: TGTGCCAGTAGTATAGGGCGCCTGGGCCAAGAGACCCAGTACTTC. Protein sequence: CASSIGRLGQETQYF. The chain joins TRBV19 to TRBJ2-5; D uncertain. CDR1 and CDR2 (germline): LNHDA, SQIVND (reference sequence). The CDR3 extends over 15 amino acids. V lost 1 base, J lost 1 base, and 10 bases lay in between.

The CDR3 loop reads CASSESLAGFADTQYF. The CDR3 coding sequence is TGTGCCAGCAGTGAAAGTCTAGCGGGGTTCGCAGATACGCAGTATTTT. The chain combines TRBV6-1 with TRBJ2-3, with TRBD2 identical over 9 bases. There are 16 residues in the CDR3. The V gene end was trimmed by 2 bases and the J gene end by 4 bases; junction bases not matched to a gene: 7. In germline, CDR1 is MNHNS, CDR2 SASEGT.

The rearrangement links TRBV5-4 to TRBJ1-3; D remains ambiguous. Germline V gene data show CDR1 as SGHNT and CDR2 as YYREEE (reference sequence). With 0 bases removed from V and 0 bases from J, the gap between germline ends came to 4 bases. The CDR3 extends over 14 amino acids. CDR3 coding DNA: TGTGCCAGCAGCTTGGGCGGCTCTGGAAACACCATATATTTT. Protein product: CASSLGGSGNTIYF.

This clone was seen a few times. This sequence joins TRBV25-1 and TRBJ2-5; 7 nucleotides align to TRBD1. This CDR3 contains 14 residues. Germline V gene data show CDR1 as MGHDK and CDR2 as SYGVNS. V was pared by 4 bases and J by 2 bases, with 4 bases of the junction left unmatched. In DNA form, the CDR3 reads TGTGCCAGCAGTGGATTACAGGGGCAAGAGACCCAGTACTTC. This sequence encodes CASSGLQGQETQYF.

This clone was detected only a few times. V usage is TRBV5-1 and J usage is TRBJ2-3; D not resolved. This CDR3 has 15 residues. CDR1 is SGHRS, CDR2 YFSETQ, per germline. V was pared by 1 base and J by 2 bases, with 11 bases between. The CDR3 spells CASSLSPGPTDTQYF. In DNA, the CDR3 is TGCGCCAGCAGCTTGTCGCCTGGGCCCACAGATACGCAGTATTTT.

The V gene is TRBV5-1, the J gene TRBJ2-5; 9 bases fit TRBD2. The CDR3 spans 15 residues. Germline lookup yields CDR1 SGHRS and CDR2 YFSETQ. The ends lost 7 bases at V and 4 bases at J; junction bases unmatched: 11. The CDR3 DNA follows: TGCGCCAGCTATATCGGACTAGCGTTGGCAGAGACCCAGTACTTC. This encodes CASYIGLALAETQYF.

The rearrangement uses TRBV19 and TRBJ1-5; a possible D gene is TRBD1 (6 bases). The CDR3 is made up of 17 amino acids. The germline V gene has CDR1 LNHDA and CDR2 SQIVND (reference sequence). V was shortened by 5 bases and J by 5 bases, with 22 bases between the two germline ends. The CDR3 DNA reads TGTGCCAGTAGTCACAGGGTAATTCTGAGCATCGATCAGCCCCAGCATTTT. This gives the protein CASSHRVILSIDQPQHF.

This chain uses TRBV7-6 with TRBJ1-2; no definite D call. CDR3 length: 12 residues. Germline assignment: CDR1 SGHVS and CDR2 FNYEAQ. V was shortened by 4 bases and J by 2 bases, with 5 bases between the two germline ends. The CDR3 sequence is CASSSYNYGYTF. CDR3 bases: TGTGCCAGCAGCTCCTACAACTATGGCTACACCTTC.

V usage is TRBV19 and J usage is TRBJ2-1, with D unclear. Germline V gives CDR1 LNHDA, CDR2 SQIVND (reference sequence). The CDR3 length is 15 residues. Deletions cut 5 bases from V and 0 bases from J, with 11 bases between. CDR3 DNA sequence: TGTGCCAGTAGTCCGCAGCAGAGCTCCTACAATGAGCAGTTCTTC. This translates into CASSPQQSSYNEQFF.

The V call is TRBV25-1, the J call TRBJ1-6, with 8 nucleotides matching TRBD1. The CDR3 loop spans 13 amino acids. Trimming took 7 bases from V and 7 from J; bases not matched to a gene: 3. Germline V gives CDR1 MGHDK, CDR2 SYGVNS. The CDR3 nucleotides are TGTGCCAGCAACGGACAGGGAAATTCACCCCTCCACTTT. This sequence encodes CASNGQGNSPLHF.

The chain joins TRBV18 to TRBJ1-2; D unclear. V lost 1 base and J 0 bases, leaving 12 bases between the germline ends. Germline CDR1 and CDR2: KGHSH and LQKENI. This CDR3 contains 16 residues. The CDR3 nucleotides read TGTGCCAGCTCACCACAGGGTATTCGAGCTAACTATGGCTACACCTTC. Translated, it gives CASSPQGIRANYGYTF.